Sequencing of this TCR beta chain was carried out in a study of CD8 T cells in Susac syndrome. Across the study: Patients with Susac syndrome had blood drawn and were at that point therapy-naive, on corticosteroids, or on intravenous immunoglobulin alone.

An input of roughly 0.45 to 1 ug of RNA was subjected to reverse transcription using random hexamers. Coverage of TCR beta CDR3 amplification by immunoSEQ multiplex PCR extended to 54 Vbeta and 13 Jbeta. TCRdb redid the calling of the immunoSEQ multiplex PCR reads with MiXCR, one entry per CDR3 protein. The table has roughly 180,000 distinct CDR3 sequences, around 94% seen once. This clonotype was seen a single time. TCR beta sequences were obtained from blood CD8+ and CD4+ T cells. Negative isolation was applied to CD8+ and CD4+ T cells, and FACS enrichment was applied to TEMRA cells. Trimming cost V 2 bases and J 0 bases, with 11 bases left between them. CDR1 is GTSNPN, CDR2 SVGIG, per germline (reference sequence). The CDR3 sequence is 14 residues long.

The chain uses TRBV30 and TRBJ2-7, with D unclear. The sequencing input was CD4+ T cells from PBMCs. The receptor comes from a human donor with Susac syndrome. The CDR3 is CAWSNRRGSYEQYF. CDR3 bases: TGTGCCTGGAGTAACAGAAGAGGCTCCTACGAGCAGTACTTC.